These T cell receptor beta chains were read from a single sample in a study of blood T cell repertoires in COVID-19. Assay: immunoSEQ multiplex PCR; the TCRdb copy retains only in-frame clones and omits some. Here the sample spans around 78,000 clones, around nine tenths being singletons. Sequencing was carried out using peripheral blood. These receptors were taken from a woman between 55 and 75 years old with acute or convalescent COVID-19. Each CDR3 is given with its conserved first and last residue. D genes are given only for firm matches. Rows give clone size only sometimes, using once, few, many, or a class for an expanded clone.

clone_size	v_call	j_call	d_call	cdr3_aa	cdr3_nt
few	TRBV19	TRBJ2-6	TRBD2	CASSSIAGVEGANVLTF	TGTGCCAGTAGTAGTATAGCGGGAGTGGAGGGGGCCAACGTCCTGACTTTC
.	TRBV7-2	TRBJ1-5	TRBD1	CASSLTGTGSQPQHF	TGTGCCAGCAGCTTAACGGGGACAGGGTCACAGCCCCAGCATTTT
.	TRBV2	TRBJ2-2	TRBD2	CASMAASGIAGELFF	TGTGCCAGCATGGCCGCTAGCGGGATTGCCGGGGAGCTGTTTTTT
.	TRBV5-1	TRBJ1-3	TRBD1	CASSATGAGNTIYF	TGCGCCAGCAGCGCGACAGGGGCAGGTAACACCATATATTTT
once	TRBV19	TRBJ2-2	.	CASSIDHRTTGELFF	TGTGCCAGTAGTATAGACCACAGAACCACCGGGGAGCTGTTTTTT
few	TRBV7-2	TRBJ1-5	.	CASSLGSRPQNQPQHF	TGTGCCAGCAGCTTAGGTTCCAGGCCTCAGAATCAGCCCCAGCATTTT
.	TRBV28	TRBJ1-6	.	CASSPPGRGFSPLHF	TGTGCCAGCAGTCCCCCCGGGAGGGGGTTTTCACCCCTCCACTTT
.	TRBV24-1	TRBJ2-7	.	CATSGGGQAYEQYF	TGTGCCACCAGTGGGGGGGGACAGGCCTACGAGCAGTACTTC
.	TRBV14	TRBJ2-5	TRBD2	CASSQERAGGLQETQYF	TGTGCCAGCAGCCAAGAAAGGGCGGGAGGGCTACAAGAGACCCAGTACTTC
.	TRBV28	TRBJ2-7	TRBD2	CASSFWTSGNPYEQYF	TGTGCCAGCAGTTTCTGGACTAGCGGAAACCCCTACGAGCAGTACTTC
.	TRBV7-9	TRBJ1-5	TRBD1	CASSRGQDNQPQHF	TGTGCCAGCAGCCGAGGACAGGACAATCAGCCCCAGCATTTT
.	TRBV28	TRBJ2-1	.	CASSIGGAYNEQFF	TGTGCCAGCAGCATCGGGGGTGCATACAATGAGCAGTTCTTC
few	TRBV7-2	TRBJ2-5	.	CASSLGGRGMSRETQYF	TGTGCCAGCAGCTTAGGTGGTCGCGGGATGTCTCGAGAGACCCAGTACTTC
.	TRBV6-2/TRBV6-3	TRBJ1-5	.	CASSDVGGVGQPQHF	TGTGCCAGCAGTGATGTGGGAGGGGTCGGTCAGCCCCAGCATTTT
.	TRBV11-2	TRBJ2-3	TRBD2	CASSLGSAGGNTDTQYF	TGTGCCAGCAGCTTAGGTTCGGCGGGGGGAAACACAGATACGCAGTATTTT
.	TRBV19	TRBJ1-1	TRBD1	CASSTRQGNTEAFF	TGTGCCAGTAGTACCCGACAGGGGAACACTGAAGCTTTCTTT
.	TRBV7-3	TRBJ2-2	.	CASSKIESTGELFF	TGTGCCAGCAGCAAGATTGAGAGCACCGGGGAGCTGTTTTTT
.	TRBV25-1	TRBJ2-7	TRBD2	CASSEQGLGFSDEQYF	TGTGCCAGCAGTGAACAGGGACTAGGGTTCTCCGACGAGCAGTACTTC
.	TRBV19	TRBJ2-3	TRBD2	CASSIDKLAGVDTQYF	TGTGCCAGTAGTATCGATAAACTAGCGGGAGTGGATACGCAGTATTTT
.	TRBV19	TRBJ2-7	.	CASSSSVGAAYEQYF	TGTGCCAGTAGTTCCTCCGTGGGGGCCGCCTACGAGCAGTACTTC
.	TRBV6-5	TRBJ2-1	TRBD1	CASTKRRTGLNEQFF	TGTGCCAGCACTAAACGTAGGACAGGGCTGAATGAGCAGTTCTTC
.	TRBV5-5	TRBJ1-3	.	CASSLWENSGNTIYF	TGTGCCAGCAGCTTGTGGGAGAACTCTGGAAACACCATATATTTT
.	TRBV7-2	TRBJ1-1	.	CASSLGANTEAFF	TGTGCCAGCAGCTTGGGGGCGAACACTGAAGCTTTCTTT
.	TRBV6-2/TRBV6-3	TRBJ2-7	.	CASSSRKTYEQYF	TGTGCCAGCAGCTCCAGGAAGACCTACGAGCAGTACTTC
.	TRBV10-3	TRBJ2-3	TRBD1	CAIRNRGQGQDTQYF	TGTGCCATCAGGAATCGTGGACAGGGGCAAGATACGCAGTATTTT
.	TRBV7-9	TRBJ1-2	.	CASSLQQGSGYGYTF	TGTGCCAGCAGCTTACAACAGGGATCCGGCTATGGCTACACCTTC
.	TRBV4-1	TRBJ2-7	TRBD1	CASRPGQGTYEQYF	TGCGCCAGCAGGCCCGGACAGGGTACCTACGAGCAGTACTTC
.	TRBV7-9	TRBJ1-2	TRBD1	CASSTGQVVPGYTF	TGTGCCAGCAGCACGGGACAGGTTGTTCCTGGCTACACCTTC
.	TRBV2	TRBJ1-4	.	CASRSREGEKLFF	TGTGCCAGCAGATCCAGGGAGGGTGAAAAACTGTTTTTT
.	TRBV19	TRBJ2-1	.	CASTPEGVGSNEQFF	TGTGCCAGTACCCCCGAGGGGGTGGGGTCAAATGAGCAGTTCTTC
.	TRBV18	TRBJ1-1	.	CASSELEDTEAFF	TGTGCCAGCTCCGAGTTGGAGGACACTGAAGCTTTCTTT
.	TRBV7-2	TRBJ2-1	TRBD1	CASKTGFYNEQFF	TGTGCCAGCAAGACAGGGTTCTACAATGAGCAGTTCTTC
few	TRBV2	TRBJ1-5	.	CASSVRGDQPQHF	TGTGCCAGCAGTGTTCGGGGGGATCAGCCCCAGCATTTT
.	TRBV4-2	TRBJ2-4	.	CASSQEVTTAKNIQYF	TGTGCCAGCAGCCAAGAGGTCACTACGGCCAAAAACATTCAGTACTTC
.	TRBV24-1	TRBJ2-3	.	CATSEGRETSTDTQYF	TGTGCCACCAGTGAAGGACGGGAAACTAGCACAGATACGCAGTATTTT
.	TRBV10-3	TRBJ1-2	TRBD1	CAISDQGALRRAPNYGYTF	TGTGCCATCAGTGACCAGGGGGCTTTAAGGAGAGCTCCTAACTATGGCTACACCTTC
.	TRBV6-5	TRBJ1-1	.	CASSLLSSGTEAFF	TGTGCCAGCAGCCTACTCTCCTCGGGAACTGAAGCTTTCTTT
few	TRBV18	TRBJ2-1	TRBD1	CASSPGTGTYNEQFF	TGTGCCAGCTCACCAGGGACAGGTACCTACAATGAGCAGTTCTTC
.	TRBV2	TRBJ2-1	TRBD2	CASSGLAGPNEQFF	TGTGCCAGCAGTGGACTAGCGGGCCCCAATGAGCAGTTCTTC
.	TRBV2	TRBJ2-4	.	CASSEGQLAKNIQYF	TGTGCCAGCAGTGAAGGGCAATTGGCCAAAAACATTCAGTACTTC
.	TRBV7-9	TRBJ2-7	TRBD1	CASSPGTVRSYEQYF	TGTGCCAGCAGCCCAGGGACAGTCCGCTCCTACGAGCAGTACTTC
.	TRBV6-5	TRBJ1-2	.	CASSPQQVIGYTF	TGTGCCAGCAGTCCGCAGCAGGTTATTGGCTACACCTTC
.	TRBV28	TRBJ2-5	.	CASSLLPQGRQETQYF	TGTGCCAGCAGTTTGTTACCTCAGGGGAGACAAGAGACCCAGTACTTC
.	TRBV6-2/TRBV6-3	TRBJ2-7	TRBD1	CASTPRSRQGAYEQYF	TGTGCCAGCACCCCCAGGTCCAGGCAGGGGGCCTACGAGCAGTACTTC